These T cell receptor beta chains were read from a single sample in a study of T cells in Graves' hyperthyroidism and ophthalmopathy. Each CDR3 protein is one row after TCRdb ran MiXCR on the multiplex PCR reads. The top ten clones hold roughly 24% of a sample with 300,000 to 400,000 distinct CDR3 sequences, approximately 15% of them seen once. The sample was blood. The source is a woman aged 25 to 45 with Graves' hyperthyroidism. Both conserved end residues are part of each CDR3. A D gene is named only where the DNA matches it firmly. Rows give clone size only sometimes, using once, few, many, or a class for an expanded clone.

TRBJ2-3 TRBV11-2 TRBD2 many CASSSISGYTDTQYF TGTGCCAGCAGCTCCATTAGCGGGTACACAGATACGCAGTATTTT
TRBJ1-2 TRBV12-3/TRBV12-4 NA few CASSERIYYGYTF TGTGCCAGCAGCGAGAGGATCTACTATGGCTACACCTTC
TRBJ1-5 TRBV20-1 NA many CSASGNQVRGQPQHF TGCAGTGCTAGCGGTAATCAGGTCAGGGGTCAGCCCCAGCATTTT
TRBJ1-6 TRBV6-2/TRBV6-3 NA NA CASRAGTNSPLHF TGTGCCAGCAGAGCAGGGACCAATTCACCCCTCCACTTT
TRBJ2-1 TRBV6-1 NA many CASSALPGLAGGQHIDEQFF TGTGCCAGCAGTGCCCTACCCGGGCTAGCTGGAGGGCAACATATCGATGAGCAGTTCTTC
TRBJ1-5 TRBV2 NA many CASSVTGGNQPQHF TGTGCCAGCAGTGTAACTGGGGGCAATCAGCCCCAGCATTTT
TRBJ2-3 TRBV2 TRBD2 few CASLIAGGPDTQYF TGTGCCAGCCTAATAGCGGGAGGACCTGATACGCAGTATTTT
TRBJ1-1 TRBV7-8 NA few CASSPVGHGTEAFF TGTGCCAGCAGCCCCGTTGGGCACGGCACTGAAGCTTTCTTT
TRBJ2-3 TRBV9 NA many CASSVRGGLAVTDTQYF TGTGCCAGCAGCGTAAGAGGGGGCCTAGCGGTCACAGATACGCAGTATTTT
TRBJ1-1 TRBV15 NA few CATSRDSTEAFF TGTGCCACCAGCAGAGATTCAACTGAAGCTTTCTTT
TRBJ2-5 TRBV7-9 NA NA CASSRSETQYF TGTGCCAGCAGCCGATCGGAGACCCAGTACTTC
TRBJ2-7 TRBV27 NA NA CASSFGENYEQYF TGTGCCAGCAGTTTTGGGGAGAACTACGAGCAGTACTTC
TRBJ2-7 TRBV7-2 TRBD2 many CASSLGRSGRAPYEQYF TGTGCCAGCAGCTTAGGCCGAAGCGGGAGGGCCCCCTACGAGCAGTACTTC
TRBJ2-7 TRBV20-1 TRBD2 many CSARRDYRTYEQYF TGCAGTGCTAGGCGGGACTACCGAACCTACGAGCAGTACTTC
TRBJ2-6 TRBV6-1 NA NA CASSSTSPGANVLTF TGTGCCAGCAGCAGCACTTCCCCTGGGGCCAACGTCCTGACTTTC
TRBJ2-7 TRBV7-9 NA many CASSLGPIASYEQYF TGTGCCAGCAGCTTAGGTCCGATTGCATCCTACGAGCAGTACTTC
TRBJ1-5 TRBV6-2/TRBV6-3 NA NA CASSVGYKGRSNQPQHF TGTGCCAGCAGCGTAGGATATAAGGGTCGAAGCAATCAGCCCCAGCATTTT
TRBJ2-7 TRBV11-2 NA medium-sized CASSLVGANEQYF TGTGCCAGCAGCCTTGTAGGGGCCAACGAGCAGTACTTC
TRBJ1-1 TRBV5-6 NA many CASESPETEAFF TGTGCCAGCGAGTCCCCGGAGACTGAAGCTTTCTTT
TRBJ2-1 TRBV28 TRBD2 many CASSTAFSGSSYNEQFF TGTGCCAGCAGTACCGCCTTTAGCGGGAGCTCCTACAATGAGCAGTTCTTC
TRBJ1-1 TRBV3-1 NA few CASSLYGTPTEAFF TGTGCCAGCAGCCTATATGGGACACCCACTGAAGCTTTCTTT
TRBJ2-2 TRBV29-1 TRBD2 NA CSVEVRGDTGELFF TGCAGCGTTGAGGTGCGGGGGGACACCGGGGAGCTGTTTTTT
TRBJ2-7 TRBV28 TRBD2 NA CASSEGGVYEQYF TGTGCCAGCAGCGAGGGAGGGGTCTACGAGCAGTACTTC
TRBJ2-3 TRBV30 NA NA CAWSHRGRADMQYF TGTGCCTGGAGCCATAGAGGGCGCGCAGATATGCAGTATTTT
TRBJ2-2 TRBV29-1 NA few CSVAPGLYTGELFF TGCAGCGTGGCGCCGGGCCTATACACCGGGGAGCTGTTTTTT
TRBJ2-7 TRBV11-2 TRBD2 many CASSSTSGRHEQYF TGTGCCAGCAGCTCGACTAGCGGGAGACACGAGCAGTACTTC
TRBJ2-3 TRBV3-1 NA NA CASSQAVGGTSTDTQYF TGTGCCAGCAGCCAAGCGGTCGGCGGGACGAGCACAGATACGCAGTATTTT
TRBJ1-1 TRBV19 TRBD1 NA CASIGGRQMNTEAFF TGTGCCAGTATAGGGGGCCGACAGATGAACACTGAAGCTTTCTTT
TRBJ2-1 TRBV6-4 NA many CASSDSPGFDYNEQFF TGTGCCAGCAGTGACTCACCGGGTTTTGACTACAATGAGCAGTTCTTC
TRBJ2-3 TRBV9 NA many CASSVVGGSTDTQYF TGTGCCAGCAGCGTAGTGGGCGGTAGCACAGATACGCAGTATTTT
TRBJ1-2 TRBV28 NA many CASSPTSPGSNYGYTF TGTGCCAGCAGCCCAACGTCCCCAGGCTCTAACTATGGCTACACCTTC
TRBJ1-4 TRBV29-1 NA NA CSVEGPGEQHEKLFF TGCAGCGTTGAAGGCCCAGGGGAGCAGCATGAAAAACTGTTTTTT
TRBJ2-1 TRBV10-3 TRBD1 many CAISESRTGRNEQFF TGTGCCATCAGTGAGTCGCGGACAGGGCGGAATGAGCAGTTCTTC
TRBJ2-1 TRBV14 TRBD2 few CASSQVLRSGGYNEQFF TGTGCCAGCAGCCAAGTGTTGAGGTCCGGGGGGTACAATGAGCAGTTCTTC
TRBJ2-3 TRBV9 TRBD2 many CASSKTTSGVADTQYF TGTGCCAGCAGCAAAACGACTAGCGGGGTAGCAGATACGCAGTATTTT
TRBJ1-5 TRBV27 NA few CASSLWGEGNQPQHF TGTGCCAGCAGTTTATGGGGGGAGGGCAATCAGCCCCAGCATTTT
TRBJ2-1 TRBV28 NA many CASSITTGGYSYNEQFF TGTGCCAGCAGTATAACCACTGGGGGGTACTCCTACAATGAGCAGTTCTTC
TRBJ2-7 TRBV12-3/TRBV12-4 NA many CASSLMGYEQYF TGTGCCAGCAGTTTGATGGGGTACGAGCAGTACTTC
TRBJ2-2 TRBV11-2 NA few CASSWLWGPYAGSGELFF TGTGCCAGCAGCTGGCTATGGGGACCGTATGCGGGTTCCGGGGAGCTGTTTTTT
TRBJ2-1 TRBV29-1 TRBD2 many CSVEDGGGEQFF TGCAGCGTTGAAGATGGGGGGGGTGAGCAGTTCTTC
TRBJ2-5 TRBV28 NA NA CASSLTGSQGYF TGTGCCAGCAGTTTAACCGGGTCCCAGGGGTACTTC
TRBJ2-7 TRBV6-2/TRBV6-3 TRBD2 many CASSPPRGQTSGMVYEQYF TGTGCCAGCAGCCCCCCCCGGGGCCAGACTAGCGGGATGGTCTACGAGCAGTACTTC
TRBJ2-2 TRBV29-1 NA NA CSVEDRSGTGELFF TGCAGCGTTGAAGATCGCAGTGGCACCGGGGAGCTGTTTTTT
TRBJ1-4 TRBV5-1 TRBD1 many CASSVGTGGSREKLFF TGCGCCAGCAGCGTCGGGACAGGGGGCTCTCGTGAAAAACTGTTTTTT
TRBJ1-2 TRBV29-1 NA many CSVELTGDYGYTF TGCAGCGTTGAACTGACAGGAGACTATGGCTACACCTTC
TRBJ1-6 TRBV3-1 TRBD1 NA CASSLGTGGSPLHF TGTGCCAGCAGCCTGGGGACAGGGGGTTCACCCCTCCACTTT
TRBJ2-3 TRBV30 NA many CAWWRGLDTQYF TGTGCCTGGTGGCGAGGGCTCGATACGCAGTATTTT
TRBJ1-1 TRBV6-2/TRBV6-3 TRBD1 many CASSFRTGTVSDEAFF TGTGCCAGCAGTTTCAGAACCGGGACAGTCTCTGATGAAGCTTTCTTT
TRBJ2-1 TRBV6-2/TRBV6-3 NA many CASPKRTDYNEQFF TGTGCCAGCCCCAAGCGGACGGATTACAATGAGCAGTTCTTC
TRBJ2-3 TRBV6-1 NA many CASSYRQVPDTDTQYF TGTGCCAGCAGCTACAGACAGGTCCCAGACACAGATACGCAGTATTTT